A selection of T cell receptor beta chains follows, all from one sample in a study of blood T cell repertoires in COVID-19. The method was immunoSEQ multiplex PCR; TCRdb's version includes in-frame clones alone and lacks a portion of them. The sample shows roughly 410,000 clones, around nine tenths of them seen only once. The sequencing input was peripheral blood. The receptors stem from a woman in her forties with COVID-19, enrolled during active disease. Each CDR3 is given with its conserved first and last residue. The D gene is left open where the match is weak. Size is omitted from some rows. Given values are once, few, many or a class for expanded clones.

NA	TRBV14	NA	TRBJ2-1	CASSQEGRRDFKTYNEQFF	TGTGCCAGCAGCCAAGAAGGAAGAAGAGACTTCAAAACTTACAATGAGCAGTTCTTC
NA	TRBV30	NA	TRBJ2-7	CAWSVRPGTFSYEQYF	TGTGCCTGGAGTGTACGTCCAGGGACTTTTTCCTACGAGCAGTACTTC
TRBD2	TRBV4-3	NA	TRBJ2-2	CASSQDRLAGGELFF	TGCGCCAGCAGCCAAGACCGGCTAGCGGGTGGGGAGCTGTTTTTT
TRBD2	TRBV7-8	NA	TRBJ2-3	CASSSRLAGGYTDTQYF	TGTGCCAGCAGCTCTCGACTAGCGGGAGGGTACACAGATACGCAGTATTTT
NA	TRBV28	NA	TRBJ1-2	CASSLMGLDYGYTF	TGTGCCAGCAGTTTAATGGGGCTAGACTATGGCTACACCTTC
NA	TRBV9	NA	TRBJ2-1	CASSVRGGPEQFF	TGTGCCAGCAGCGTAAGAGGGGGTCCTGAGCAGTTCTTC
TRBD1	TRBV7-3	NA	TRBJ2-7	CASSSTGKAYEQYF	TGTGCCAGCAGCTCGACAGGGAAAGCCTACGAGCAGTACTTC
NA	TRBV7-2	NA	TRBJ2-2	CASSLYSPANTGELFF	TGTGCCAGCAGCTTATATAGCCCGGCGAACACCGGGGAGCTGTTTTTT
TRBD2	TRBV27	NA	TRBJ2-2	CASSLRGLAGGMPRSAGELFF	TGTGCCAGCAGTTTAAGAGGACTAGCGGGAGGGATGCCCCGTTCTGCCGGGGAGCTGTTTTTT
TRBD1	TRBV7-9	NA	TRBJ1-2	CASSLAKGQGFPNYGYTF	TGTGCCAGCAGCTTAGCGAAAGGACAGGGGTTCCCTAACTATGGCTACACCTTC
TRBD1	TRBV6-2/TRBV6-3	NA	TRBJ1-1	CASSFPHRGAEAFF	TGTGCCAGCAGTTTTCCTCACAGGGGAGCTGAAGCTTTCTTT
TRBD1	TRBV19	NA	TRBJ1-5	CASSLMTGDNQPQHF	TGTGCCAGTAGCCTAATGACAGGGGATAATCAGCCCCAGCATTTT
TRBD2	TRBV5-1	NA	TRBJ2-1	CASSLIFGGTSGNEQFF	TGCGCCAGCAGCTTGATTTTCGGAGGGACTAGCGGAAATGAGCAGTTCTTC
NA	TRBV4-3	NA	TRBJ2-7	CASSQGTGFDEQYF	TGCGCCAGCAGCCAAGGTACAGGGTTCGACGAGCAGTACTTC
NA	TRBV15	NA	TRBJ1-1	CATSRVMNTEAFF	TGTGCCACCAGCAGAGTTATGAACACTGAAGCTTTCTTT
NA	TRBV18	NA	TRBJ1-4	CASSPDRESEKLFF	TGTGCCAGCTCACCCGACAGAGAAAGTGAAAAACTGTTTTTT
NA	TRBV11-2	few	TRBJ1-2	CASSFVGRVSSNYGYTF	TGTGCCAGCAGCTTCGTTGGGAGAGTTTCCTCTAACTATGGCTACACCTTC
TRBD1	TRBV5-4	NA	TRBJ2-3	CASSRQGAQGTDTQYF	TGTGCCAGCAGCCGGCAGGGGGCGCAAGGCACAGATACGCAGTATTTT
NA	TRBV27	NA	TRBJ1-5	CASSNRVNQPQHF	TGTGCCAGCAGCAACAGGGTCAATCAGCCCCAGCATTTT
TRBD1	TRBV7-2	once	TRBJ1-1	CASSLSIFRTGRMNTEAFF	TGTGCCAGCAGCTTATCAATTTTTAGGACAGGGCGTATGAACACTGAAGCTTTCTTT
TRBD1	TRBV7-2	once	TRBJ2-7	CASGTKGASEQYF	TGTGCCAGCGGTACTAAGGGGGCGTCCGAGCAGTACTTC
NA	TRBV21-1	NA	TRBJ2-5	CASSKPASGRDETQYF	TGTGCCAGCAGCAAACCGGCTAGCGGGAGAGATGAGACCCAGTACTTC
NA	TRBV7-2	NA	TRBJ2-1	CASSGSRRPSPFEQFF	TGTGCCAGCAGCGGCAGTAGAAGGCCTAGCCCCTTTGAGCAGTTCTTC
NA	TRBV13	NA	TRBJ1-2	CASSPEGEDYGYTF	TGTGCCAGCAGCCCAGAGGGAGAGGACTATGGCTACACCTTC
TRBD2	TRBV28	NA	TRBJ2-7	CASTGLAGFEQYF	TGTGCCAGCACTGGGCTAGCGGGTTTCGAGCAGTACTTC